This TCR beta chain was sequenced for a study of Ad26.COV2.S vaccination and SARS-CoV-2 variants. Study as a whole: Each vaccinee took Ad26.COV2.S intramuscularly, once or twice 56 days apart. Regarding the study as a whole: Non-spike TCR breadth showed similarity between vaccine and placebo recipients.

With respect to this clone: Its specificity is unknown.

Using immunoSEQ multiplex PCR, the repertoire was profiled, and TCRdb retains in-frame clones only, with some absent. This sample has about 400,000 clones, with approximately 83% found just once. V shed 4 bases and J 4 bases; nucleotides not matched to a gene: 5. Germline V gene data show CDR1 as GTSNPN and CDR2 as SVGIG (reference sequence). The CDR3 sequence is 14 residues long. Regarding treatment: roughly 18 received Ad26.COV2.S at low or high dose, single or two shots; about 5 received placebo; per-sample allocation not given. After the first vaccine or placebo injection, samples were drawn on day 63. Recruitment in Boston yielded a donor of adult age, 18-55 years. Vaccination used an Ad26 vector expressing Wuhan-strain SARS-CoV-2 spike.

Sequencing was performed on peripheral blood, taken in a trial of Ad26.COV2.S vaccine versus placebo. V gene TRBV30 combines with J gene TRBJ1-5; 9 bases fit TRBD1. This sequence originates from a person between 18 and 65 years old who received the Ad26.COV2.S COVID-19 vaccine or a placebo. In DNA, the CDR3 is TGTGCCTGGAAGGGACAGGGCCTAAATCAGCCCCAGCATTTT. Translation gives CAWKGQGLNQPQHF.